The rows below give T cell receptor beta chains drawn from one sample of a study of blood T cells in healthy people across ages. MiXCR, run by TCRdb on the 5' RACE reads, gives a single entry per CDR3 protein. Found here are nearly 1 million distinct CDR3 sequences, roughly 47% of them singletons; the top ten hold about 20%. Sequences were obtained from blood. The receptors here all came from an older woman in good health. CDR3s include the opening cysteine and the closing phenylalanine or tryptophan. The D gene is left open where the match is weak. Size is stated for part of the rows, as once, few or many counts, or as a class when the clone is expanded.

j_gene | d_gene | abundance | v_gene | CDR3nt | CDR3aa
TRBJ2-5 | NA | NA | TRBV28 | TGTGCCAGCAGTTTATATGAAATTCAAGAGACCCAGTACTTC | CASSLYEIQETQYF
TRBJ2-1 | TRBD2 | NA | TRBV5-1 | TGCGCCAGCAGCTTTCGACTAGCGGGGGCTACCTACAATGAGCAGTTCTTC | CASSFRLAGATYNEQFF
TRBJ2-5 | NA | NA | TRBV20-1 | TGCAGTGCTGGGGTTAGGGCCCAAGAGACCCAGTACTTC | CSAGVRAQETQYF
TRBJ1-2 | TRBD1 | NA | TRBV29-1 | TGCAGCGTTGAGAAGGGTACAGGGGATAATGGCTACACCTTC | CSVEKGTGDNGYTF
TRBJ1-4 | NA | NA | TRBV4-1 | TGCGCCAGCAGCCAACCTCTGAAAGGGAATAATGAAAAACTGTTTTTT | CASSQPLKGNNEKLFF
TRBJ2-1 | NA | few | TRBV6-2/TRBV6-3 | TGTGCCAGCAGTTTGGCTAGGCAGGCCTACAATGAGCAGTTCTTC | CASSLARQAYNEQFF
TRBJ1-1 | NA | NA | TRBV29-1 | TGCAGCGTTGATTACAGAAGAATGAACACTGAAGCTTTCTTT | CSVDYRRMNTEAFF
TRBJ2-2 | NA | NA | TRBV28 | TGTGCCAGCAAGGAGGGGGTATCAGGTCGACCTAACACCGGGGAGCTGTTTTTT | CASKEGVSGRPNTGELFF
TRBJ1-1 | NA | NA | TRBV9 | TGTGCCAGCAGCGTCTGGGGCTCTAGTGAAGCTTTCTTT | CASSVWGSSEAFF
TRBJ1-5 | TRBD1 | NA | TRBV7-2 | TGTGCCAGCAGCCTGGACAGGAACAGCAATCAGCCCCAGCATTTT | CASSLDRNSNQPQHF
TRBJ1-5 | NA | NA | TRBV6-2/TRBV6-3 | TGTGCCAGCAGTGTATACAGGGTACCTAGCAATCAGCCCCAGCATTTT | CASSVYRVPSNQPQHF
TRBJ2-1 | NA | few | TRBV4-2 | TGTGCCAGCAGCCAGGATGCTGGTAGCTCCTACAATGAGCAGTTCTTC | CASSQDAGSSYNEQFF
TRBJ2-4 | NA | NA | TRBV18 | TGTGCCAGCTCACCCCAAGGGCAGTTAGCCAAAAACATTCAGTACTTC | CASSPQGQLAKNIQYF
TRBJ2-5 | NA | NA | TRBV28 | TGTGCCAGCATCCTACGTGAGACCCAGTACTTC | CASILRETQYF
TRBJ2-7 | TRBD1 | NA | TRBV4-1 | TGCGCCAGCAGCCCGGGACAGGCCATCTCCTACGAGCAGTACTTC | CASSPGQAISYEQYF
TRBJ1-1 | NA | NA | TRBV4-1 | TGCGCCAGCAGCCTCAGGCCCGGGCAGACGAACACTGAAGCTTTCTTT | CASSLRPGQTNTEAFF
TRBJ2-3 | NA | NA | TRBV27 | TGTGCCAGCAGGCCTCTAGGCGTAAAGGAGGATACGCAGTATTTT | CASRPLGVKEDTQYF
TRBJ2-3 | TRBD2 | NA | TRBV18 | TGTGCCAGCTCACCGCCGACTAGCGGGAGCCCAGATACGCAGTATTTT | CASSPPTSGSPDTQYF
TRBJ1-2 | NA | NA | TRBV9 | TGTGCCAGCAGCGCGAGAACAGTGAGCTATGGCTACACCTTC | CASSARTVSYGYTF
TRBJ2-7 | NA | few | TRBV10-3 | TGTGCCATCGCCACGGCCGGGAGTTACGAGCAGTACTTC | CAIATAGSYEQYF
TRBJ2-6 | NA | NA | TRBV6-4 | TGCGCCAGCAGTCCTCACAGGACTGGGGCCAACGTCCTGACTTTC | CASSPHRTGANVLTF